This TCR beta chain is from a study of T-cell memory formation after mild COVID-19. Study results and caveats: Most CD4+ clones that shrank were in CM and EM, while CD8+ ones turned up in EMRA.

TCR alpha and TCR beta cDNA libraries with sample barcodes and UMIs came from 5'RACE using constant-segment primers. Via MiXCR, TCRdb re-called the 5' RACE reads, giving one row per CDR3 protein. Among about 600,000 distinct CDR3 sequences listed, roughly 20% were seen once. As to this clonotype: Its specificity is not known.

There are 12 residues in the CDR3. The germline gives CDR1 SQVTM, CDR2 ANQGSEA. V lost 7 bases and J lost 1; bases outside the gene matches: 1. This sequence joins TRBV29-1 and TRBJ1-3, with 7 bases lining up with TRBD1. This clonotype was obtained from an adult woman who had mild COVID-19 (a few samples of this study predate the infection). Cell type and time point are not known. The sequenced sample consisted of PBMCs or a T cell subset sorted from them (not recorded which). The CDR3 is CSGGQSGNTIYF. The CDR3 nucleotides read TGCAGCGGGGGACAGTCTGGAAACACCATATATTTT.